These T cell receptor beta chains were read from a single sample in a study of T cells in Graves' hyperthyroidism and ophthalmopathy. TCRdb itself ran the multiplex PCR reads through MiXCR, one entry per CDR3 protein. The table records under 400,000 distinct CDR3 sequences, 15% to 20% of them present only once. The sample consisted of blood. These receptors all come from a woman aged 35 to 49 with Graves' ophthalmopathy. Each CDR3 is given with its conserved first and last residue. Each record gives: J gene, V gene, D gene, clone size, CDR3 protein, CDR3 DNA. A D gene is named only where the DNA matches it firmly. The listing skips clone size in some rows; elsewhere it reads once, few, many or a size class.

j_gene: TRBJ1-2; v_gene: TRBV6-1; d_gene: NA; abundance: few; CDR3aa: CASRIDSPRYTF; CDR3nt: TGTGCCAGCAGAATAGACAGCCCGCGCTACACCTTC
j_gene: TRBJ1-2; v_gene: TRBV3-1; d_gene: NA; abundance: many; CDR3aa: CASSPSKRVGYGYTF; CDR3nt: TGTGCCAGCAGCCCATCAAAGAGGGTGGGCTATGGCTACACCTTC
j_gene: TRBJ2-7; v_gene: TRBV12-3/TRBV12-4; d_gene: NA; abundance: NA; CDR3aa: CASKLHPGQGYEQYF; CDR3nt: TGTGCCAGCAAATTACACCCGGGGCAGGGCTACGAGCAGTACTTC
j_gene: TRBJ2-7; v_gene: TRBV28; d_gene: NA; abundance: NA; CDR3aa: CATSLRGYEQYF; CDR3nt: TGTGCCACCAGTCTGCGGGGCTACGAGCAGTACTTC
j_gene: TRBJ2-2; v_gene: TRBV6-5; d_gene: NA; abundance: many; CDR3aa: CASSYISGELFF; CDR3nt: TGTGCCAGCAGTTACATCAGCGGGGAGCTGTTTTTT
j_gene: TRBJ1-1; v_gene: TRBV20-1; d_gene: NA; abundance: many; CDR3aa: CSVTGEVDTEAFF; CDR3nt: TGCAGTGTTACTGGAGAAGTAGACACTGAAGCTTTCTTT
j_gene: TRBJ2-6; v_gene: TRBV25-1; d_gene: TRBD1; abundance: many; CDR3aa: CASSPTRDRDRASGANVLTF; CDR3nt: TGTGCCAGCAGTCCAACTCGTGACCGGGACAGGGCCTCTGGGGCCAACGTCCTGACTTTC
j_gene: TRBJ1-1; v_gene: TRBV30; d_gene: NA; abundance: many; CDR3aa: CAWSIGQMNTEAFF; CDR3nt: TGTGCCTGGAGTATTGGACAGATGAACACTGAAGCTTTCTTT
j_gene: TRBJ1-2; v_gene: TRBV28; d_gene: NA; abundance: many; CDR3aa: CASSFWTLYGYTF; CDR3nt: TGTGCCAGCAGTTTTTGGACACTCTATGGCTACACCTTC
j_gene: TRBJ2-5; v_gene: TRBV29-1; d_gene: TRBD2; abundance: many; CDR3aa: CSVVGLAGVVQETQYF; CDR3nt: TGCAGCGTTGTCGGACTAGCGGGAGTCGTACAAGAGACCCAGTACTTC
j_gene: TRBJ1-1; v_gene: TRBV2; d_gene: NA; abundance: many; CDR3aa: CASTAGSRNTEAFF; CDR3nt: TGTGCCAGCACGGCAGGCTCGAGGAACACTGAAGCTTTCTTT
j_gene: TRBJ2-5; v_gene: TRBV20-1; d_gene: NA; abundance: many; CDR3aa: CSAQRQETQYF; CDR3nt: TGCAGTGCCCAGAGGCAAGAGACCCAGTACTTC
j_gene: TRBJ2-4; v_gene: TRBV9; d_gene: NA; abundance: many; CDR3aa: CASSVQPTLAKNIQYF; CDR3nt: TGTGCCAGCAGCGTACAGCCCACCCTAGCCAAAAACATTCAGTACTTC
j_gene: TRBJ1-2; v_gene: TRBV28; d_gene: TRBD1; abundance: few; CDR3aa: CASSQGQGIGYTF; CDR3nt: TGTGCCAGCAGTCAGGGACAGGGGATTGGCTACACCTTC
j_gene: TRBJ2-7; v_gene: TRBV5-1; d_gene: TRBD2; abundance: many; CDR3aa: CASSFTGGDYEQYF; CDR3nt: TGCGCCAGCAGCTTCACGGGAGGGGACTACGAGCAGTACTTC
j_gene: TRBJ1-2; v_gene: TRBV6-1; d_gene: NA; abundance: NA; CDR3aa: CASRTPSGSPYYGYTF; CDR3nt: TGTGCCAGCAGAACACCGTCAGGTTCTCCATACTATGGCTACACCTTC
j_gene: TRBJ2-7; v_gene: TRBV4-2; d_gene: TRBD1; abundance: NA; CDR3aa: CASSRKTGSYEQYF; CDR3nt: TGTGCCAGCAGCCGGAAGACAGGGTCCTACGAGCAGTACTTC
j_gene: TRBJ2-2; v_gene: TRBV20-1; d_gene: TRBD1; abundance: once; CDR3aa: CSARDRRNANTGELFF; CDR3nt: TGCAGTGCTAGGGACAGGCGAAATGCGAACACCGGGGAGCTGTTTTTT
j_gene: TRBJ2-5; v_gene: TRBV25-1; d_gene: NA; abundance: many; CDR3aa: CASSEWGIGETQYF; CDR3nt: TGTGCCAGCAGTGAATGGGGGATCGGGGAGACCCAGTACTTC
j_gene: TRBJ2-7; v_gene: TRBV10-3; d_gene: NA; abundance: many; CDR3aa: CAILGQGSYEQYF; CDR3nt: TGTGCCATACTAGGGCAGGGCTCTTACGAGCAGTACTTC
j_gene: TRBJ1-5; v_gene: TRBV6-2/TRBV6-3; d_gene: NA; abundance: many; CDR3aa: CASSRMGRGVQPQHF; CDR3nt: TGTGCCAGCAGTCGGATGGGAAGGGGAGTTCAGCCCCAGCATTTT
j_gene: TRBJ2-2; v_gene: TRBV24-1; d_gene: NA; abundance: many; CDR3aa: CATSDVGGSNTGELFF; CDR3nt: TGTGCCACCAGTGATGTGGGGGGTTCGAACACCGGGGAGCTGTTTTTT
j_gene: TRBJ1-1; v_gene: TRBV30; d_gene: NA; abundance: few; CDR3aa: CAWSVRSTEAFF; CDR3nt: TGTGCCTGGAGTGTGAGGTCCACTGAAGCTTTCTTT
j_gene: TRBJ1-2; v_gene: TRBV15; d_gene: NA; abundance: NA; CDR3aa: CATSRDLAEYGYTF; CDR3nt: TGTGCCACCAGCAGAGATCTCGCGGAGTATGGCTACACCTTC
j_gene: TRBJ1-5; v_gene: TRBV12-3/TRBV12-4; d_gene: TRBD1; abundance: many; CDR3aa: CASSRAGGLQPQHF; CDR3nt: TGTGCCAGCAGTCGGGCAGGGGGCTTGCAGCCCCAGCATTTT
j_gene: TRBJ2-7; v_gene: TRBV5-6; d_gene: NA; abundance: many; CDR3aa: CASSPGTREVYEQYF; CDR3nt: TGTGCCAGCAGCCCCGGGACAAGGGAGGTGTACGAGCAGTACTTC
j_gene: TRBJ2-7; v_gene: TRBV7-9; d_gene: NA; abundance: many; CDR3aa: CASSPGTRAYEQYF; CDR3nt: TGTGCCAGCAGCCCCGGGACTCGGGCCTACGAGCAGTACTTC
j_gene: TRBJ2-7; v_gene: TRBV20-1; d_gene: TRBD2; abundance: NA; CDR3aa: CSATGTSGRPEQYF; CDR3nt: TGCAGTGCTACAGGGACTAGCGGGAGGCCTGAGCAGTACTTC
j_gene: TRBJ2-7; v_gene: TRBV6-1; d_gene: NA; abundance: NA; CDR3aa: CASCGNTYEQYF; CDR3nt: TGTGCCAGCTGCGGGAACACCTACGAGCAGTACTTC
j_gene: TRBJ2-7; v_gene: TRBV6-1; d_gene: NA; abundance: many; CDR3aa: CASSEAGRGPYEQYF; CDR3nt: TGTGCCAGCAGTGAAGCGGGGCGGGGGCCCTACGAGCAGTACTTC
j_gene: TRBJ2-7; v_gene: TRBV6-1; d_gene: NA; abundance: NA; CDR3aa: CASSTGLWEQYF; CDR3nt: TGTGCCAGCAGCACGGGCCTCTGGGAGCAGTACTTC
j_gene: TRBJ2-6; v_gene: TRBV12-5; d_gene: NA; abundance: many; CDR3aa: CASGLEQGPLGANVLTF; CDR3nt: TGTGCTAGTGGTTTAGAACAGGGACCCCTCGGGGCCAACGTCCTGACTTTC
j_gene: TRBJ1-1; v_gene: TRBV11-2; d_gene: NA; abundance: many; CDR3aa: CASTLMGGGPNTEAFF; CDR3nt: TGTGCCAGCACCCTAATGGGAGGGGGGCCGAACACTGAAGCTTTCTTT
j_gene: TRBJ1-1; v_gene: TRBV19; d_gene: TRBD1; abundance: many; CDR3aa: CASIPGQGASVNTEAFF; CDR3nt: TGTGCCAGTATCCCGGGACAGGGGGCATCCGTGAACACTGAAGCTTTCTTT